The 9 T cell receptor beta chains below all came from one sample that was sequenced in a study of sequential checkpoint blockade in melanoma. Described treatment: randomized to nivolumab then ipilimumab (arm A) or the reverse (arm B). Clones were sequenced by immunoSEQ multiplex PCR, and TCRdb holds only the in-frame ones, with some missing. The data contain under 6,000 clones, about 72% of them seen just once; the ten biggest clones take up 56%. Material: CD8+ T cells sorted from blood (inferred from file names), obtained from a patient given nivolumab and ipilimumab in sequence. These receptors came from a human donor with melanoma.

V gene TRBV7-2 combines with J gene TRBJ2-2, with TRBD2 matching over 7 bases. Trimming took 8 bases from V and 3 from J; bases not matched to a gene: 9. The CDR3 has 15 residues. Germline lookup yields CDR1 SGHTA and CDR2 FQGNSA. CDR3 sequence: CASPTRGEYTGELFF. The CDR3 nucleotides read TGTGCCAGCCCAACCCGGGGGGAATACACCGGGGAGCTGTTTTTT.

This chain links TRBV7-3 with TRBJ2-1; 13 positions agree with TRBD2. V lost 6 bases and J lost 8; bases outside the gene matches: 7. The CDR3 is 15 amino acids. Germline CDR1 is SGHTA and CDR2 is FQGTGA. Here the CDR3 reads CASRLTSGGADEQFF. The CDR3, as DNA: TGTGCCAGCAGGCTCACTAGCGGGGGGGCCGATGAGCAGTTCTTC.

The chain carries TRBV27 and TRBJ1-5, with D possibly TRBD1 on 6 matching bases. The ends were cut back, 4 bases at V and 5 bases at J, with 18 bases in the middle. Looked up from germline, CDR1 is MNHEY and CDR2 is SMNVEV (reference sequence). The CDR3 consists of 16 residues. CDR3 loop: CASSSTQGSLHQPQHF. The DNA for the CDR3 is TGTGCCAGCAGTTCTACCCAGGGGTCCCTACATCAGCCCCAGCATTTT.

This sequence joins TRBV7-9 and TRBJ2-1, with 9 nucleotides matching TRBD2. Unmatched junction bases numbered 7, after V lost 1 base and J lost 0 bases. This CDR3 contains 18 residues. The germline V gene encodes CDR1 SEHNR and CDR2 FQNEAQ (reference sequence). CDR3 loop: CASSLVFGSGGSYNEQFF. Here the CDR3 DNA reads TGTGCCAGCAGCTTAGTTTTTGGTAGCGGGGGCTCCTACAATGAGCAGTTCTTC.

The chain is built from TRBV27 and TRBJ1-4; tentative D call: TRBD1 (5 bases). The CDR3 extends over 14 amino acids. Trimming pared 8 bases from V and 7 bases from J, leaving 17 bases between. The V gene's germline CDR1 is MNHEY and CDR2 SMNVEV (reference sequence). The CDR3, as DNA: TGTGCCAGCCGGCCTCAGGGATTCAGTGAAAAACTGTTTTTT. It codes for CASRPQGFSEKLFF.

This clone was found once. The chain links TRBV6-1 to TRBJ2-1; a weak D match, TRBD1 (6 bases). Germline V gives CDR1 MNHNS, CDR2 SASEGT. The CDR3 is 15 amino acids. V was cut by 5 bases and J by 7 bases, with 18 bases left in between. The CDR3 reads CASSISQGFGNEQFF. The CDR3 DNA sequence: TGTGCCAGCAGTATCAGTCAGGGGTTTGGGAATGAGCAGTTCTTC.

J is TRBJ1-2 and V is TRBV28; TRBD1 is a possible D gene (6 bases). In germline, CDR1 is MDHEN, CDR2 SYDVKM. The CDR3 consists of 15 residues. Trimming pared 5 bases from V and 4 bases from J, leaving 17 bases between. DNA of the CDR3: TGTGCCAGCAGTCCAAGTCGTGGGGGGGCCTATGGCTACACCTTC. Translating it yields CASSPSRGGAYGYTF.

The genes are TRBV28 and TRBJ2-7; weak D call: TRBD1 (6 bases). This CDR3 has 15 amino acids. Germline assignment: CDR1 MDHEN and CDR2 SYDVKM. The V gene lost 1 base and the J gene lost 2 bases, with 12 bases spanning the gap. The CDR3 bases are TGTGCCAGCAGTTTATACAGGGCCGTTGCCTACGAGCAGTACTTC. Amino acids: CASSLYRAVAYEQYF.

V gene TRBV4-1 combines with J gene TRBJ1-1; 7 nucleotides align to TRBD1. The CDR3 is 15 amino acids. Germline values: CDR1 MGHRA, CDR2 YSYEKL. J lost 1 base, V lost 0 bases, and 2 bases had no gene match. CDR3 protein: CASSQDSGGNTEAFF. The CDR3, as DNA: TGCGCCAGCAGCCAAGATTCAGGGGGGAACACTGAAGCTTTCTTT.